Presented here are 9 T cell receptor beta chains from one specimen sequenced in a study of tumor and adjacent non-tumor tissue in lung cancer. TCRbeta libraries were built with three rounds of nested PCR, modified from ARM-PCR. TCRdb analysed the multiplex PCR reads with MiXCR anew, one entry per CDR3 protein. The sample consists of about 85,000 distinct CDR3 sequences, around 65% of them appearing once. No cell sorting was done before RNA was extracted from the tissue. The sample consisted of lung tumor tissue. The receptors come from a man aged 70-80 years with non-small cell lung cancer.

This clonotype has just one count. Lacking the conserved final phenylalanine or tryptophan, this CDR3 likely reflects a read error. Because the CDR3's place on the DNA is in doubt, the DNA is left out and the CDR3 is given as listed by TCRdb. The J gene is TRBJ2-5, the V gene TRBV11-2; the D call of TRBD1 is as the table states it, not checked on the DNA. Ends included, the CDR3 has 15 residues. CDR1 is SGHAT, CDR2 FQNNGV, per germline. CDR3 sequence: CASSYTGGRRETQYI.

This clonotype was counted a single time. The chain has TRBV11-2 and TRBJ2-7, with 7 positions matching TRBD2. The CDR3 runs 15 residues. The V gene's germline CDR1 is SGHAT and CDR2 FQNNGV. The V gene end was trimmed by 7 bases and the J gene end by 4 bases; junction bases not matched to a gene: 13. CDR3 coding DNA: TGTGCCAGCAAAGTACAGCGGGGAAGACTTTACGAGCAGTACTTC. Amino acid sequence: CASKVQRGRLYEQYF.

As regards this clonotype: The junction departs from germline at one end; a sequencing error may be responsible. The V and J genes are TRBV12-3 or TRBV12-4 and TRBJ2-7; D perhaps matches TRBD2 (6 bases). The CDR3 runs to 12 residues. CDR3 nucleotides: TGTGCCGACAGCCTGACTAGAACGAATCACCGCTTC. Translating gives CADSLTRTNHRF.

There are a few counts of this clonotype. This may be a read error, as it is one base from a much larger clone. The gene calls are TRBV20-1 and TRBJ2-3; maybe TRBD2 (6 bases). The CDR3 totals 13 residues. Germline assignment: CDR1 DFQATT and CDR2 SNEGSKA (reference sequence). Trimming stripped 7 bases from V and 6 bases from J, with 17 bases between. The DNA for the CDR3 is TGCAGTGTACTAACGGGGGACCGGGATACGCAGTATTTT. Its translation is CSVLTGDRDTQYF.

In its sample, this clonotype was seen many times. The CDR3 DNA is TGTGCCAGCAGTGAAGCGGAGCCTAGTTCGCGGTCACCCCTCCACTTT. This codes for CASSEAEPSSRSPLHF. The chain carries TRBV6-1 and TRBJ1-6; D remains unclear. Germline assignment: CDR1 MNHNS and CDR2 SASEGT. The CDR3 covers 16 residues. Trimming cost V 0 bases and J 10 bases, with 16 bases left between them.

Comments on this clonotype: A read error may explain this, as a much larger clone is one base away. The rearrangement links TRBV12-3 or TRBV12-4 to TRBJ1-3, with D perhaps TRBD1 (5 bases). The CDR3 totals 15 residues. CDR3 nucleotides: TGTGCCAGCAGCCCACTCGGAGGGGTTGGAAACACCACATATTTT. Its protein product is CASSPLGGVGNTTYF.

This chain joins TRBV29-1 and TRBJ1-1; D gene ambiguous. Trimming took 0 bases from V and 3 from J, leaving 14 bases between them. Germline assignment: CDR1 SQVTM and CDR2 ANQGSEA. This CDR3 comprises 15 residues. The CDR3 sequence: CSVEDPRGRYTEAFF. CDR3 coding DNA: TGCAGCGTTGAAGATCCCCGCGGGCGGTACACTGAAGCTTTCTTT.

The V call is TRBV7-9, the J call TRBJ2-5; D is possibly TRBD2 (5 bases). V was cut by 2 bases and J by 2 bases, with 15 bases left in between. The germline CDR1 and CDR2 sequences are SEHNR and FQNEAQ (reference sequence). The length of the CDR3 is 16 residues. This CDR3 is CASSLFIIRLQETQYF. In DNA form, the CDR3 reads TGTGCCAGCAGCTTATTTATCATACGACTACAAGAGACCCAGTACTTC.

About this clonotype: The junction differs from germline at one of its ends, possibly a read error. The V call is TRBV11-3, the J call TRBJ2-1; perhaps TRBD2 as D (7 bases). CDR1 SGHNT and CDR2 YENEEA come from the germline V gene. This CDR3 region has 13 residues. The CDR3 coding sequence is TGTACCAGCAGCTTAGACGGGGGCGGGGGGCAGTTCTTC. Translation: CTSSLDGGGGQFF. The full variable domain, with the rest looked up from reference TRBV11-3 and TRBJ2-1, is EAGVVQSPRYKIIEKKQPVAFWCNPISGHNTLYWYLQNLGQGPELLIRYENEEAVDDSQLPKDRFSAERLKGVDSTLKIQPAELGDSAVYLCTSSLDGGGGQFFGPGTRLTVL.